The subject of this entry is one TCR beta chain. Its antigen is not known. The table came from immunoSEQ multiplex PCR; TCRdb's copy has only in-frame clones and leaves some out. The sample records 400,000 to 500,000 clones, 88% being singletons. This record belongs to a study of Ad26.COV2.S vaccination and SARS-CoV-2 variants. Study-wide context: In the study, Ad26.COV2.S was injected intramuscularly once, or twice 56 days apart. Study-wide results and limits: Marked by substantial breadth, spike-specific CD8+ and CD4+ T cell responses were reportedly seen after vaccination.

Germline lookup yields CDR1 MNHEY and CDR2 SVGAGI. V was shortened by 6 bases and J by 1 base, with 13 bases between the two germline ends. The CDR3 is 14 amino acids. Documented treatment: around 19 received Ad26.COV2.S at low or high dose, single or two shots; roughly 5 received placebo; per-sample allocation not given. All samples were drawn on day 63, counting from the first vaccine or placebo injection. V is TRBV6-5 and J is TRBJ2-7, with D possibly TRBD1 on 6 matching bases. The sequencing here drew on peripheral blood, taken in a trial of Ad26.COV2.S vaccine versus placebo. This TCR derives from a person between 18 and 65 years old who received the Ad26.COV2.S COVID-19 vaccine or a placebo. The CDR3: CASSAKQGSYEQYF. The CDR3, as DNA: TGTGCCAGCAGCGCAAAACAGGGTTCCTACGAGCAGTACTTC.